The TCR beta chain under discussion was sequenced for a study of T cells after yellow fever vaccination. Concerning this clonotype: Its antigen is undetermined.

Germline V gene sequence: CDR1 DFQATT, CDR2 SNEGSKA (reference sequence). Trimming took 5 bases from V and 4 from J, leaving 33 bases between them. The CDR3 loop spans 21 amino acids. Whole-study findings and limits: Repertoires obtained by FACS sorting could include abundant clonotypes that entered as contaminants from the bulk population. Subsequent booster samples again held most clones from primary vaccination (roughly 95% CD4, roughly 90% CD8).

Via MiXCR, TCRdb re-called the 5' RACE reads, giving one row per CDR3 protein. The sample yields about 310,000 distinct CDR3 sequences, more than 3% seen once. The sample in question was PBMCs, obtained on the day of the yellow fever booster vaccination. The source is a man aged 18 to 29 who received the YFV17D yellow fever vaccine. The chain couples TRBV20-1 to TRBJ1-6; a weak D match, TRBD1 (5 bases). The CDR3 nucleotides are TGCAGTGCTGCCCCACGGGGCGGCCACCCAGACGACCCTTATTATAATTCACCCCTCCACTTT. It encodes CSAAPRGGHPDDPYYNSPLHF.